This T cell receptor (beta chain) was sequenced during a study of blood T cell repertoires in COVID-19. For the study at large: The United States, Italy and Spain supplied acute and convalescent COVID-19 samples. The cDNA or gDNA used as material had been derived from T cells, B-cell-depleted T cells, or PBMCs.

As handled by the study authors: Estimates of nucleated cell counts were drawn from the amplification of reference gene primers. TCRdb keeps only in-frame clones here, not all; method: immunoSEQ multiplex PCR. Clonal size and the V and J genes are those of that table, whereas D and trimming came from the DNA. Here the sample spans hundreds of thousands of clones, approximately 88% being singletons. Trimming took off 3 bases at V and 0 bases at J, with 9 bases between the two ends. Germline assignment: CDR1 MDHEN and CDR2 SYDVKM. The CDR3 runs to 15 residues. The J gene is TRBJ1-3, the V gene TRBV28; D not resolved. The sequencing sample was made of peripheral blood. This receptor was taken from a woman under 40 with COVID-19, enrolled during active disease. The CDR3 DNA reads TGTGCCAGCAGTTTTAGGAGGTACTCTGGAAACACCATATATTTT. Translated: CASSFRRYSGNTIYF.